Presented here are 27 T cell receptor beta chains from one specimen sequenced in a study of blood T cell repertoires in COVID-19. Data came from immunoSEQ multiplex PCR; TCRdb stores just in-frame clones and leaves some out. The repertoire consists of tens of thousands of clones, with just over 90% occurring once and the leading ten covering under 6.5%. The sequencing sample was made of peripheral blood. The receptor source for this set is a man between 65 and 85 years old with acute or convalescent COVID-19.

The V call is TRBV2, the J call TRBJ2-7; perhaps TRBD1 as D (6 bases). The V end lost 5 bases, the J end lost 0 bases, and 8 bases lay between the germline ends. Germline V gene sequence: CDR1 SNHLY, CDR2 FYNNEI. The CDR3 extends over 13 amino acids. The CDR3 sequence: CASSWTDSYEQYF. CDR3 nucleotide sequence: TGTGCCAGCAGTTGGACAGACTCCTACGAGCAGTACTTC.

V gene TRBV5-5 combines with J gene TRBJ2-7; 8 bases map to TRBD2. After removal of 1 base from V and 6 bases from J, the junction contained 9 bases not matched to a gene. Germline-derived CDR1 and CDR2 are SGHKS and YYEKEE (reference sequence). This CDR3 has 15 amino acids. Here the CDR3 reads CASSLRGGAPSEQYF. For the CDR3, the DNA is TGTGCCAGCAGCTTGCGGGGGGGGGCCCCCAGCGAGCAGTACTTC.

This chain links TRBV29-1 with TRBJ1-2; no definite D call. The CDR3 has 14 residues. V gave up 6 bases and J gave up 3 bases, with 17 bases separating them. The V gene's germline CDR1 is SQVTM and CDR2 ANQGSEA. This CDR3 reads CSVLSKRGYYGYTF. CDR3 sequence (DNA): TGCAGCGTCCTTTCTAAGCGGGGATACTATGGCTACACCTTC. Based on the CDR3 plus reference TRBV29-1 and TRBJ1-2, the full variable domain is SAVISQKPSRDICQRGTSLTIQCQVDSQVTMMFWYRQQPGQSLTLIATANQGSEATYESGFVIDKFPISRPNLTFSTLTVSNMSPEDSSIYLCSVLSKRGYYGYTFGSGTRLTVV.

This chain uses TRBV6-5 with TRBJ2-3; TRBD2 agrees at 8 bases. Trimming took 0 bases from V and 4 from J; bases not matched to a gene: 3. The CDR3 is 15 residues long. Germline CDR1 reads MNHEY; CDR2 reads SVGAGI. Here the CDR3 DNA reads TGTGCCAGCAGTTACTCGATCGGGGGGGCAGATACGCAGTATTTT. Encoded protein: CASSYSIGGADTQYF.

V usage is TRBV24-1 and J usage is TRBJ2-3; 14 bases fit TRBD2. This CDR3 has 17 amino acids. Germline V gene data show CDR1 as KGHDR and CDR2 as SFDVKD. Unmatched junction bases numbered 5, after V lost 3 bases and J lost 4 bases. The CDR3 protein is CATSDPGTSGGPDTQYF. The CDR3 DNA follows: TGTGCCACCAGTGATCCGGGGACTAGCGGGGGTCCAGATACGCAGTATTTT.

The chain links TRBV6-1 to TRBJ1-4, with D possibly TRBD1 on 6 matching bases. The CDR3 has 17 residues. Between the trimmed V and J ends, which lost 2 bases and 7 bases, there was a span of 20 bases. Per germline, CDR1 MNHNS and CDR2 SASEGT. Written as DNA, the CDR3 is TGTGCCAGCAGTGAAAACCCCAGGGGACCCCTAACTGAAAAACTGTTTTTT. It is translated as CASSENPRGPLTEKLFF.

V and J are TRBV24-1 and TRBJ2-7; TRBD2 might be the D (5 bases). This CDR3 is 11 amino acids long. Trimming took 4 bases from V and 10 from J, leaving 10 bases between them. CDR1 and CDR2 (germline): KGHDR, SFDVKD. The chain's CDR3 is CATSDRTYQYF. CDR3 coding DNA: TGTGCCACCAGTGACCGGACTTACCAGTACTTC.

This CDR3 is CASRMTGRANEKLFF. DNA of the CDR3: TGTGCCAGCAGGATGACAGGTCGAGCTAATGAAAAACTGTTTTTT. The rearrangement uses TRBV6-5 and TRBJ1-4; D possibly corresponds to TRBD1 (6 bases). The CDR3 has 15 residues. Trimming cost V 6 bases and J 3 bases, with 14 bases left between them. Germline CDR1 is MNHEY and CDR2 is SVGAGI.

This clone was detected only a few times. The gene calls are TRBV2 and TRBJ2-7, with a tentative D call TRBD2 (5 bases). V gave up 9 bases and J gave up 9 bases, with 21 bases separating them. Germline CDR1 reads SNHLY; CDR2 reads FYNNEI. The CDR3 is 13 amino acids. CDR3 region: CASLSDPPSTQYF. CDR3 nucleotides: TGTGCCAGTCTTAGCGATCCCCCATCCACGCAGTACTTC.

This chain connects TRBV7-8 to TRBJ2-1; 9 bases map to TRBD1. V trimming: 3 bases; J trimming: 4 bases; junction bases outside the gene matches: 4. CDR3 length equals 15 residues. Germline V gives CDR1 SGHVS, CDR2 FQNEAQ. The CDR3 nucleotides are TGTGCCAGCAGCTTGGGGGACAGGGCTTACAATGAGCAGTTCTTC. Amino acids: CASSLGDRAYNEQFF.

The rearrangement links TRBV7-2 to TRBJ2-3, with 7 bases aligning to TRBD2. Germline V gene data show CDR1 as SGHTA and CDR2 as FQGNSA. The V and J ends lost 4 bases and 2 bases, in that order; junction bases with no gene match: 15. The CDR3 extends over 18 amino acids. This CDR3 reads CASSSRRAGVSPTDTQYF. CDR3 DNA sequence: TGTGCCAGCAGCTCGAGAAGGGCGGGGGTATCGCCCACAGATACGCAGTATTTT.

V is TRBV5-1 and J is TRBJ1-1; D unclear. This CDR3 has 12 amino acids. Germline values: CDR1 SGHRS, CDR2 YFSETQ. Trimming stripped 3 bases from V and 6 bases from J, with 9 bases between. The CDR3 coding sequence is TGCGCCAGCAGCTCGAACTCCCCTGAAGCTTTCTTT. Translated, it gives CASSSNSPEAFF.

The genes are TRBV7-8 and TRBJ2-5; D remains ambiguous. Germline lookup yields CDR1 SGHVS and CDR2 FQNEAQ. This CDR3 is built from 15 residues. Between the trimmed V and J ends, which lost 3 bases and 5 bases, there was a span of 16 bases. CDR3 DNA: TGTGCCAGCAGCTTGATCACTCCGGGTGGGGAGACCCAGTACTTC. Amino acids: CASSLITPGGETQYF.

This chain uses TRBV6-2 or TRBV6-3 with TRBJ1-4, with D maybe TRBD1 (5 bases). This CDR3 contains 17 residues. Trimming removed 2 bases from V and 5 bases from J, with 18 bases in between. Germline CDR1 is MNHEY and CDR2 is SVGEGT. CDR3 DNA: TGTGCCAGCAGTTACGCCCCCCCGCGGACACCAAATGAAAAACTGTTTTTT. Translated: CASSYAPPRTPNEKLFF.

The chain joins TRBV18 to TRBJ1-1; the match to TRBD1 covers 8 bases. There are 14 residues in the CDR3. Trimming took 3 bases from V and 4 from J; bases not matched to a gene: 4. Per the germline V gene, CDR1 is KGHSH and CDR2 is LQKENI. The CDR3 nucleotides read TGTGCCAGCTCACCGGACAGGGTTGGCACTGAAGCTTTCTTT. Protein: CASSPDRVGTEAFF.

The chain uses TRBV7-9 and TRBJ2-1; no definite D call. The CDR3 runs to 18 residues. V dropped 3 bases and J dropped 0 bases, with 18 bases sitting between them. Germline-derived CDR1 and CDR2 are SEHNR and FQNEAQ (reference sequence). CDR3 sequence (DNA): TGTGCCAGCAGCTTTCCTACCGCCCCTCTTAGCTCCTACAATGAGCAGTTCTTC. It translates to CASSFPTAPLSSYNEQFF.

The chain employs TRBV6-6 and TRBJ1-5; 7 bases fit TRBD1. Germline CDR1 MNHNY, CDR2 SVGAGI (reference sequence). The CDR3 consists of 18 residues. J was trimmed by 0 bases and V by 5 bases; bases with no gene match: 13. The CDR3 is CASSRTGVRGYSNQPQHF. Here the CDR3 DNA reads TGTGCCAGCAGTCGAACAGGGGTAAGAGGCTATAGCAATCAGCCCCAGCATTTT.

The chain employs TRBV28 and TRBJ1-5; perhaps TRBD1 as D (6 bases). V lost 5 bases and J 6 bases, leaving 23 bases between the germline ends. Germline V gene lookup returns CDR1 MDHEN and CDR2 SYDVKM. This CDR3 has 17 amino acids. CDR3: CASSLVVGAGVTQPQHF. The CDR3 nucleotides are TGTGCCAGCAGTCTAGTTGTCGGGGCAGGGGTCACTCAGCCCCAGCATTTT.

This chain uses TRBV12-3 or TRBV12-4 with TRBJ2-7, with D possibly matching TRBD1 (6 bases). The length of the CDR3 is 13 residues. V shed 6 bases and J shed 3 bases, with 12 bases lying between them. The CDR3 spells CASSQVGGYEQYF. CDR3 nucleotides: TGTGCCAGCAGCCAAGTAGGGGGCTACGAGCAGTACTTC.

The chain has TRBV2 and TRBJ2-5, with TRBD2 identical over 8 bases. CDR3 size: 14 residues. With V trimmed by 7 bases and J by 1 base, 5 bases remained unmatched. Germline lookup yields CDR1 SNHLY and CDR2 FYNNEI. The CDR3 DNA follows: TGTGCCAGCAACAAGCGGGGGCGCCAAGAGACCCAGTACTTC. This translates into CASNKRGRQETQYF.

The V gene is TRBV24-1, the J gene TRBJ2-7; D is ambiguous. Trimming took 2 bases from V and 0 from J, leaving 7 bases between them. From germline, CDR1 is KGHDR and CDR2 SFDVKD. CDR3 length equals 14 residues. The CDR3 spells CATSDYNSSYEQYF. Here the CDR3 DNA reads TGTGCCACCAGTGATTACAACAGCTCCTACGAGCAGTACTTC.

This chain uses TRBV2 with TRBJ2-1, with TRBD2 as a possible D gene (5 bases). The CDR3 totals 14 residues. Germline V gives CDR1 SNHLY, CDR2 FYNNEI. Between the trimmed V and J ends, which lost 4 bases and 0 bases, there was a span of 7 bases. CDR3 loop: CASSAGSSYNEQFF. CDR3 coding DNA: TGTGCCAGCAGTGCGGGGAGCTCCTACAATGAGCAGTTCTTC.

The V gene is TRBV5-1, the J gene TRBJ2-2; 9 bases line up with TRBD1. The junction had 7 bases not matched to a gene; V was cut back by 2 bases and J by 5 bases. This CDR3 is built from 16 residues. Germline V lookup: CDR1 SGHRS, CDR2 YFSETQ. Here the CDR3 DNA reads TGCGCCAGCAGCTTTAGAGCCGGGACAGGGACCGGGGAGCTGTTTTTT. Its protein product is CASSFRAGTGTGELFF.

The chain links TRBV6-1 to TRBJ1-6; TRBD1 aligns across 8 bases. Trimming at V came to 4 bases and at J to 1 base, leaving 6 bases not matched to a gene. Looked up from germline, CDR1 is MNHNS and CDR2 is SASEGT. This CDR3 comprises 17 residues. The CDR3: CASSVQGAGSYNSPLHF. The CDR3 DNA reads TGTGCCAGCAGTGTCCAGGGGGCGGGATCCTATAATTCACCCCTCCACTTT.

The sample holds one count of this clone. V usage is TRBV9 and J usage is TRBJ1-1; D may be TRBD1 (6 bases). Trimming pared 2 bases from V and 3 bases from J, leaving 17 bases between. The germline CDR1 and CDR2 sequences are SGDLS and YYNGEE. The CDR3 loop spans 16 amino acids. CDR3 bases: TGTGCCAGCAGCGTTTCACTCAGGGGATCCTACACTGAAGCTTTCTTT. Protein sequence: CASSVSLRGSYTEAFF.

This clone was seen a handful of times. The chain links TRBV14 to TRBJ2-7; D remains unclear. The ends were cut back, 4 bases at V and 5 bases at J, with 15 bases in the middle. Germline V gene sequence: CDR1 SGHDN, CDR2 FVKESK. The CDR3 sequence is 14 residues long. CDR3: CASSLRLRGDEQYF. The CDR3 coding sequence is TGTGCCAGCAGCCTGCGGCTCCGCGGAGACGAGCAGTACTTC.

The gene calls are TRBV9 and TRBJ2-1, with 10 positions matching TRBD2. V lost 3 bases and J lost 6; bases outside the gene matches: 6. CDR3 size: 15 residues. The germline gives CDR1 SGDLS, CDR2 YYNGEE. CDR3: CASSGSGGTLNEQFF. In nucleotides, the CDR3 is TGTGCCAGCAGCGGTAGCGGGGGGACCCTCAATGAGCAGTTCTTC.